The clone carrying this TCR beta chain was recorded only once. Its target is not known. This same CDR3 is encoded by further DNA sequences in the sample. The data stem from a study of EBV T-cell therapy then PD-1 blockade in nasopharyngeal carcinoma. Germline loops: CDR1 MRHNA, CDR2 SNTAGT. The CDR3 runs 15 residues. Germline trimming cut 4 bases from V and 4 bases from J; bases unmatched to any gene: 2. Method: immunoSEQ multiplex PCR; TCRdb's copy keeps in-frame clones and lacks some. The table records 14,000 or so clones, around 84% of them present only once. The treatment is: AdE1-LMPpoly-expanded autologous EBV-specific T-cell therapy followed by anti-PD-1 nivolumab.

The material sequenced was CD8+ T cells from blood, taken at day 105 from a patient whose treatment included autologous EBV-specific T cells and nivolumab. This clonotype originated in a man aged 35 to 55 with nasopharyngeal carcinoma. The chain combines TRBV6-4 with TRBJ2-3, with 13 bases fitting TRBD2. The CDR3 here is CASSGTSGGADTQYF. Written as DNA, the CDR3 is TGTGCCAGCAGTGGGACTAGCGGGGGCGCAGATACGCAGTATTTT.